Listed here are 4 T cell receptor beta chains from one sample, sequenced in a study of shared clonotypes between healthy human individuals. Sequenced by immunoSEQ multiplex PCR; TCRdb stores in-frame clones only, minus some. The sample contains hundreds of thousands of clones, around 77% of which appear only once. Sequencing was carried out using PBMCs. The receptors shown here come from a woman between 40 and 50 years old in good health. Some clones in this sample may be carry-over from other donors' samples.

A few counts support this clone. This clone may be a read error of a much larger clone one base away. CDR3 DNA: TGTGCCAGCAGTGATAGCAATCAGCCCCAGCATTTT. Protein sequence: CASSDSNQPQHF. The chain links TRBV6-1 to TRBJ1-5; no clear D gene. Per germline, CDR1 MNHNS and CDR2 SASEGT. CDR3 length equals 12 residues. The V end lost 3 bases, the J end lost 0 bases, and 0 bases lay between the germline ends.

This clone has only a few counts. The J gene is TRBJ2-1, the V gene TRBV9; D call uncertain. CDR1 and CDR2 (germline): SGDLS, YYNGEE. The V end was cut by 0 bases, the J end by 2 bases, with 9 bases between. This CDR3 is 15 amino acids long. The CDR3 region is CASSVERWTYNEQFF. In nucleotides, the CDR3 is TGTGCCAGCAGCGTAGAAAGGTGGACCTACAATGAGCAGTTCTTC.

The chain carries TRBV6-1 and TRBJ1-2, with D unclear. Trimming took 8 bases from V and 3 from J, leaving 19 bases between them. The CDR3 contains 15 residues. The germline V gene has CDR1 MNHNS and CDR2 SASEGT. CDR3 DNA: TGTGCCAGCTTGGGCCCCCTTGCCTGGGACTATGGCTACACCTTC. This encodes CASLGPLAWDYGYTF.

The V gene is TRBV27, the J gene TRBJ2-7; 9 bases align to TRBD2. Germline CDR1 and CDR2: MNHEY and SMNVEV (reference sequence). The CDR3 is 13 amino acids. Germline trimming cut 6 bases from V and 7 bases from J; bases unmatched to any gene: 7. CDR3 bases: TGTGCCAGCAGGATTCTAGCGGGACGTGAGCAGTACTTC. Its translation is CASRILAGREQYF.